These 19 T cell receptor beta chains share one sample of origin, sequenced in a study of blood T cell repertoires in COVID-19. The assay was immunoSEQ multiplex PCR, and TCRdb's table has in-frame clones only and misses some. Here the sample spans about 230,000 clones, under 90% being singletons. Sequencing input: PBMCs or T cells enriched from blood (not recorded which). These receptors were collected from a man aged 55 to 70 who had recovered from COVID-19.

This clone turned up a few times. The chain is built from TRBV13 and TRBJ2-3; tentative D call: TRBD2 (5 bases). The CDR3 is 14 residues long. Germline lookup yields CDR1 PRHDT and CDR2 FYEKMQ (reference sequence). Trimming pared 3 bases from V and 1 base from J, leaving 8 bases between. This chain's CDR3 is CASSFSRGTDTQYF. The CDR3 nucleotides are TGTGCCAGCAGCTTTTCGCGGGGCACAGATACGCAGTATTTT. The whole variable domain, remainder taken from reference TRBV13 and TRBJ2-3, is AAGVIQSPRHLIKEKRETATLKCYPIPRHDTVYWYQQGPGQDPQFLISFYEKMQSDKGSIPDRFSAQQFSDYHSELNMSSLELGDSALYFCASSFSRGTDTQYFGPGTRLTVL.

CDR3 DNA: TGTGCCAGCAGCCAAGCCAGGGCAAATTCACCCCTCCACTTT. It is translated as CASSQARANSPLHF. J is TRBJ1-6 and V is TRBV3-1 (or the pseudogene TRBV3-2); possible D gene TRBD1, 5 bases. The V end was cut by 1 base, the J end by 7 bases, with 8 bases between. CDR1 is LGHDT, CDR2 YNNKEL, per germline (reference sequence). CDR3 length: 14 residues.

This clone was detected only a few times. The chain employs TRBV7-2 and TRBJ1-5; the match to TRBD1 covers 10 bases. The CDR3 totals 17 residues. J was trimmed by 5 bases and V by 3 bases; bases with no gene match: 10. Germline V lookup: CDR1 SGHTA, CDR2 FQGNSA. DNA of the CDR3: TGTGCCAGCAGCTTCAGATCCGGGACAGGGGTTTATCAGCCCCAGCATTTT. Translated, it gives CASSFRSGTGVYQPQHF.

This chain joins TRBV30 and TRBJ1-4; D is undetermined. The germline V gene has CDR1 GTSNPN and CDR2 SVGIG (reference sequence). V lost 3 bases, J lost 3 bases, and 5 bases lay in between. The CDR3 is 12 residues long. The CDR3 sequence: CAWSGSNEKLFF. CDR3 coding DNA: TGTGCCTGGAGCGGGTCTAATGAAAAACTGTTTTTT.

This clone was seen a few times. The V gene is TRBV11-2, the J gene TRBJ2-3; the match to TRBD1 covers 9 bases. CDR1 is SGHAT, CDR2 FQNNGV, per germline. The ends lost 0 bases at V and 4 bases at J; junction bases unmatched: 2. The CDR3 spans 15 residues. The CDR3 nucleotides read TGTGCCAGCAGCTTAGACGGACAGGGGTCAGATACGCAGTATTTT. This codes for CASSLDGQGSDTQYF.

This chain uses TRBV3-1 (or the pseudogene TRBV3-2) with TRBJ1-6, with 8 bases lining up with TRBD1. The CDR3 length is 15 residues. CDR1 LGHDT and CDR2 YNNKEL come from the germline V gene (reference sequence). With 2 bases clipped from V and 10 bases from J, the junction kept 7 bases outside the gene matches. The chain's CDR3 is CASSQPGTGDSPLHF. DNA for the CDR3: TGTGCCAGCAGCCAACCAGGGACAGGAGACTCACCCCTCCACTTT.

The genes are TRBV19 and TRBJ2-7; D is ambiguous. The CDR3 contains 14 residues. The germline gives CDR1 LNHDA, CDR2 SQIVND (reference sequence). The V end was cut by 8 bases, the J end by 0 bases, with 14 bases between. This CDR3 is CASYLPGSSYEQYF. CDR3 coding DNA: TGTGCCAGTTATCTACCCGGGTCCTCCTACGAGCAGTACTTC.

The CDR3 reads CATGKQTGTGNTIYF. The CDR3 coding sequence is TGTGCCACCGGGAAACAGACAGGGACTGGAAACACCATATATTTT. The rearrangement joins TRBV19 to TRBJ1-3, with 7 bases identical to TRBD1. The CDR3 is 15 residues long. Germline values: CDR1 LNHDA, CDR2 SQIVND (reference sequence). V shed 10 bases, J shed 2 bases, and the junction held 11 bases outside the gene matches.

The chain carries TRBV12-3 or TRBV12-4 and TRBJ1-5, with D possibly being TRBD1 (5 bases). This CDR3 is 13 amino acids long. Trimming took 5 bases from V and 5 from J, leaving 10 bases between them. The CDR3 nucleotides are TGTGCCAGCAGTGTACAGACAGATCAGCCCCAGCATTTT. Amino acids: CASSVQTDQPQHF.

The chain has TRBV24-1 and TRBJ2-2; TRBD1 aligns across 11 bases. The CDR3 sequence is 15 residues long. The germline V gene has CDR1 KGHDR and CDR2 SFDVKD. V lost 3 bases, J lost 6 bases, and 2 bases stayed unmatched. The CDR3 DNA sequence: TGTGCCACCAGTGATGGGACAGGGGGGTCCGGGGAGCTGTTTTTT. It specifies CATSDGTGGSGELFF.

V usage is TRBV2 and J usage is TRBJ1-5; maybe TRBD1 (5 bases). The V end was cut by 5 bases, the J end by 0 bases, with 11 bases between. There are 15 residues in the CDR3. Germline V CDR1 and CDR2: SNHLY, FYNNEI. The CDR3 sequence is CASSPQGNSNQPQHF. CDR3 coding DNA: TGTGCCAGCAGTCCTCAGGGAAATAGCAATCAGCCCCAGCATTTT.

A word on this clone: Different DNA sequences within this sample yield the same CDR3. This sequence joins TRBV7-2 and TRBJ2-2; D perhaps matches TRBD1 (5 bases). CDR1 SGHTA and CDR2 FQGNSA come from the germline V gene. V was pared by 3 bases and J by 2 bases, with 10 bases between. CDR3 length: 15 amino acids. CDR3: CASSFRQGNTGELFF. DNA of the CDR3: TGTGCCAGCAGCTTCCGTCAGGGTAACACCGGGGAGCTGTTTTTT.

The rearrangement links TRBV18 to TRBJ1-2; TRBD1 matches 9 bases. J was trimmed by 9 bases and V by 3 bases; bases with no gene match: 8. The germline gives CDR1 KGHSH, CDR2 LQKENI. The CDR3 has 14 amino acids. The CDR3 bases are TGTGCCAGCTCACCTTCCGGGACAGGGACCAGCTACACCTTC. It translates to CASSPSGTGTSYTF. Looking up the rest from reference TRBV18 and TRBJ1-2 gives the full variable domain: NAGVMQNPRHLVRRRGQEARLRCSPMKGHSHVYWYRQLPEEGLKFMVYLQKENIIDESGMPKERFSAEFPKEGPSILRIQQVVRGDSAAYFCASSPSGTGTSYTFGSGTRLTVV.

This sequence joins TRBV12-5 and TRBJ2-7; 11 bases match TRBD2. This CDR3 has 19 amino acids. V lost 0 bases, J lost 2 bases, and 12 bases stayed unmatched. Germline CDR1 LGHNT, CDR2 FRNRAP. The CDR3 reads CASGLVGLAGWEPTYEQYF. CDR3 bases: TGTGCTAGTGGTTTGGTCGGACTAGCGGGCTGGGAACCTACCTACGAGCAGTACTTC. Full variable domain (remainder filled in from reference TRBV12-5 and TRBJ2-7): DARVTQTPRHKVTEMGQEVTMRCQPILGHNTVFWYRQTMMQGLELLAYFRNRAPLDDSGMPKDRFSAEMPDATLATLKIQPSEPRDSAVYFCASGLVGLAGWEPTYEQYFGPGTRLTVT.

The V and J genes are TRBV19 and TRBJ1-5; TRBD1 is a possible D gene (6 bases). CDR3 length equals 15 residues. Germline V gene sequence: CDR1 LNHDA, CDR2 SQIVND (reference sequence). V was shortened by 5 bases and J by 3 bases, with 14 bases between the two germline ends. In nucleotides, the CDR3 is TGTGCCAGTAGTGGCGGCAGGGGTATCAATCAGCCCCAGCATTTT. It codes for CASSGGRGINQPQHF. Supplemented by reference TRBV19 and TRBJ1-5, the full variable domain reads DGGITQSPKYLFRKEGQNVTLSCEQNLNHDAMYWYRQDPGQGLRLIYYSQIVNDFQKGDIAEGYSVSREKKESFPLTVTSAQKNPTAFYLCASSGGRGINQPQHFGDGTRLSIL.

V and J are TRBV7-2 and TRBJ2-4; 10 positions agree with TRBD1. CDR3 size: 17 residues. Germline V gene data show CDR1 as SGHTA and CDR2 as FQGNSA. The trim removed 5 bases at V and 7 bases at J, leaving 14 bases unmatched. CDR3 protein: CASSIRTGTGVVNIQYF. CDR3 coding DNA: TGTGCCAGCAGCATCCGTACCGGGACAGGGGTTGTGAACATTCAGTACTTC.

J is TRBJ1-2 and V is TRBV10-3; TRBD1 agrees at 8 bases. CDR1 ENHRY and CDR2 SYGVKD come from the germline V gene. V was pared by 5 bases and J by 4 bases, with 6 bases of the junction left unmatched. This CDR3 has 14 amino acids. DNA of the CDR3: TGTGCCATCAGTCCGACAGGGGACCTCTATGGCTACACCTTC. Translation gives CAISPTGDLYGYTF.

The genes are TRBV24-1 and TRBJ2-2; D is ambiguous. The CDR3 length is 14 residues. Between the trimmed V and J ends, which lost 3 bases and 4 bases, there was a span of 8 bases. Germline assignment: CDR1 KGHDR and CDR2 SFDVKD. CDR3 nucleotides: TGTGCCACCAGTGATGGGTGGAGCACCGGGGAGCTGTTTTTT. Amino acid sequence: CATSDGWSTGELFF.

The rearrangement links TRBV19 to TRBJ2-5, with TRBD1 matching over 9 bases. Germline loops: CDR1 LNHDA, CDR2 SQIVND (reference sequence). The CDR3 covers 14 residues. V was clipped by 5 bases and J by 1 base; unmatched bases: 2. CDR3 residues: CASSSDRGQETQYF. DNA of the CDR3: TGTGCCAGTAGTTCGGACAGGGGCCAAGAGACCCAGTACTTC.